A selection of T cell receptor beta chains follows, all from one sample in a study of immune evolution from preneoplasia to lung adenocarcinoma. The repertoire was sequenced with immunoSEQ multiplex PCR; TCRdb's copy has only in-frame clones and lacks some. The profile shows thousands of clones, almost 85% of them singletons. The specimen sequenced was FFPE invasive lung adenocarcinoma tissue. These receptors all come from a person aged 45-60 years with lung adenocarcinoma. Each CDR3 is given with its conserved first and last residue. A D gene is named only where the DNA matches it firmly. Size is stated for part of the rows, as once, few or many counts, or as a class when the clone is expanded.

TRBJ1-1 TRBD1 - TRBV7-7 CALTEGTGPNTEAFF TGTGCCTTAACTGAGGGGACAGGACCGAACACTGAAGCTTTCTTT
TRBJ2-2 - few TRBV6-1 CASRVTGNTGELFF TGTGCCAGCAGAGTCACAGGGAACACCGGGGAGCTGTTTTTT
TRBJ2-1 - - TRBV7-2 CASSLAMDSSYNEQFF TGTGCCAGCAGCTTAGCTATGGATAGCTCCTACAATGAGCAGTTCTTC
TRBJ2-1 - - TRBV7-3 CASSSGLLIENEQFF TGTGCCAGCAGCTCGGGACTTCTTATTGAGAATGAGCAGTTCTTC
TRBJ2-7 - once TRBV27 CANKPSPRGLGEQYF TGTGCCAACAAACCCTCACCCAGGGGTCTGGGGGAGCAGTACTTC
TRBJ1-1 TRBD1 once TRBV7-8 CASSFEQTGVTEAFF TGTGCCAGCAGCTTCGAGCAGACAGGGGTCACTGAAGCTTTCTTT
TRBJ2-6 - - TRBV6-1 CASSGDSSGANVLTF TGTGCCAGCAGTGGTGACAGCTCTGGGGCCAACGTCCTGACTTTC
TRBJ2-5 TRBD2 - TRBV11-1 CASSSSGRETQYF TGTGCCAGCAGCTCTAGCGGGAGAGAGACCCAGTACTTC
TRBJ2-5 TRBD1 - TRBV2 CASSDSLTGHSETQYF TGTGCCAGCAGTGACTCCTTGACAGGGCACAGCGAGACCCAGTACTTC
TRBJ2-1 TRBD2 - TRBV30 CAWGTVASGRAEQFF TGTGCCTGGGGAACAGTGGCTAGCGGGAGGGCTGAGCAGTTCTTC
TRBJ2-7 - - TRBV20-1 CSAGGGEQYF TGCAGTGCTGGGGGTGGCGAGCAGTACTTC
TRBJ1-5 - - TRBV6-6 CASSFRLDQPQHF TGTGCCAGCAGTTTTAGGCTTGATCAGCCCCAGCATTTT
TRBJ1-1 TRBD1 - TRBV7-9 CASSPGTGVIGAFF TGTGCCAGCAGCCCCGGGACAGGGGTTATTGGCGCTTTCTTT
TRBJ2-7 TRBD2 - TRBV11-2 CASSSYSGSYEQYF TGTGCCAGCAGCAGCTACAGCGGGAGCTACGAGCAGTACTTC
TRBJ2-6 - - TRBV18 CASSPPIVPGANVLTF TGTGCCAGCTCACCACCTATCGTACCTGGGGCCAACGTCCTGACTTTC
TRBJ2-5 - - TRBV19 CASSPAYSPGPAETQYF TGTGCCAGTAGCCCCGCCTATTCTCCGGGACCGGCGGAGACCCAGTACTTC
TRBJ2-1 TRBD2 - TRBV7-9 CASSPQSGRGTNEQFF TGTGCCAGCAGCCCCCAGAGCGGGAGGGGTACCAATGAGCAGTTCTTC
TRBJ2-3 - - TRBV18 CASSPPTSDTQYF TGTGCCAGCTCACCACCTACGTCGGATACGCAGTATTTT
TRBJ2-7 - - TRBV18 CASSSPETGFYEQYF TGTGCCAGCTCATCCCCGGAGACAGGCTTCTACGAGCAGTACTTC
TRBJ1-1 - - TRBV20-1 CSAMVTEAFF TGCAGTGCTATGGTAACTGAAGCTTTCTTT
TRBJ1-1 - - TRBV11-2 CASSLPIVNAEAFF TGTGCCAGCAGCCTACCAATAGTGAACGCTGAAGCTTTCTTT
TRBJ2-1 - - TRBV7-2 CASSLMADGGQEQFF TGTGCCAGCAGCCTGATGGCGGACGGGGGGCAGGAGCAGTTCTTC
TRBJ2-7 TRBD2 - TRBV4-1 CASSNHWTSGSYEQYF TGCGCCAGCAGCAATCACTGGACTAGCGGTTCCTACGAGCAGTACTTC
TRBJ1-1 - few TRBV5-8 CASRLKWLNTEAFF TGTGCCAGCAGACTTAAGTGGTTGAACACTGAAGCTTTCTTT
TRBJ1-1 - - TRBV19 CASSSTGSGTKAFF TGTGCCAGTAGTTCGACAGGCTCGGGCACTAAAGCTTTCTTT
TRBJ1-1 - - TRBV1 CTSSQDLYIVQGNFCVTEAFF TGCACCAGCAGCCAAGATCTCTATATTGTCCAGGGGAATTTTTGTGTCACTGAAGCTTTCTTT
TRBJ1-5 - - TRBV30 CAWSRRAGEPQHF TGTGCCTGGAGCCGGCGGGCGGGGGAGCCCCAGCATTTT